This T cell receptor beta chain emerged from a study of CD8 T cells in ankylosing spondylitis. Findings of the study overall: Previously reported in reactive arthritis synovial fluid and blood were some of the motif variants. Within matched ankylosing spondylitis synovial fluid, disease-linked clones were reportedly significantly enriched.

TCRdb reprocessed the 5' RACE reads with MiXCR, giving one entry per CDR3 protein. Here the sample spans 150,000 to 200,000 distinct CDR3 sequences, approximately 10% being singletons. Worth noting for this clonotype: Antigen: not known.

This CDR3 has 14 residues. V was trimmed by 6 bases and J by 2 bases, leaving 13 bases between them. Specimen: blood, either unsorted or a sorted T cell fraction (not recorded which). The chain employs TRBV12-3 or TRBV12-4 and TRBJ1-2, with unresolved D. The TCR originated in a male donor with ankylosing spondylitis or in good health (not recorded which). CDR3 nucleotide sequence: TGTGCCAGCAGCCCGACGGGAAGGAACTATGGCTACACCTTC. Protein: CASSPTGRNYGYTF.